This record looks at one T cell receptor beta chain sequence and its context. What it binds is not known. TCRdb itself ran the reads through MiXCR, one entry per CDR3 protein. The sample carries some 100,000 distinct CDR3 sequences, around a quarter recorded once. This CDR3 is 14 amino acids long. Germline V lookup: CDR1 LNHDA, CDR2 SQIVND (reference sequence). Trimming removed 5 bases from V and 3 bases from J; junction bases left unmatched: 7. These data originate in a study of T cell repertoires in cytomegalovirus infection. Study overall: Shared public TCR beta signatures pointed to both CMV infection and a matching HLA type. Study-level findings and limits: Cumulative public TCR beta family frequency identified CMV carriers with the relevant HLA.

The clonotype originates from a human donor in good health (CMV status not recorded). Some clones in this sample may be carry-over from other donors' samples. The chain has TRBV19 and TRBJ2-7; 7 bases match TRBD1. The sample consisted of CD8+ T cells from PBMCs. The CDR3 DNA reads as TGTGCCAGTAGTTCTGCCGGGACAGACTACGAGCAGTACTTC. This translates into CASSSAGTDYEQYF. Drawing the rest from reference TRBV19 and TRBJ2-7, the complete variable domain is DGGITQSPKYLFRKEGQNVTLSCEQNLNHDAMYWYRQDPGQGLRLIYYSQIVNDFQKGDIAEGYSVSREKKESFPLTVTSAQKNPTAFYLCASSSAGTDYEQYFGPGTRLTVT.